The 19 T cell receptor beta chains listed next were all sequenced from one sample in a study of T-cell reconstitution after alpha-beta-depleted transplantation in children. Preparing the TCRbeta library involved the use of unique molecular identifiers. One entry per CDR3 protein results from TCRdb running MiXCR on the PCR reads. The data show fewer than 500,000 distinct CDR3 sequences, about 40% seen once. The source material was PBMCs, sampled before TCRalphabeta/CD19-depleted stem cell transplant. These receptors were taken from a girl aged 2 to 9 with aplastic anemia, due to receive a stem cell transplant.

This clonotype showed up just a few times. The chain links TRBV15 to TRBJ2-3; 13 nucleotides agree with TRBD2. The CDR3 is 16 residues long. Germline CDR1 is LNHNV and CDR2 is YYDKDF (reference sequence). The junction had 7 bases not matched to a gene; V was cut back by 8 bases and J by 2 bases. The CDR3 DNA sequence: TGTGCCACCGGACTAGCGGGAGAAAAAACCACAGATACGCAGTATTTT. Amino acid sequence: CATGLAGEKTTDTQYF.

The CDR3 spells CASSYLVQAPYGYTF. The CDR3 DNA sequence: TGTGCCAGCAGTTACCTAGTACAGGCCCCCTATGGCTACACCTTC. The rearrangement links TRBV6-5 to TRBJ1-2, with D possibly TRBD1 on 5 matching bases. Germline CDR1 is MNHEY and CDR2 is SVGAGI. V was cut by 2 bases and J by 4 bases, with 14 bases left in between. The CDR3 contains 15 residues.

This clonotype has a handful of counts. This chain joins TRBV4-3 and TRBJ1-6, with no clear D. V lost 0 bases to trimming and J lost 19 bases, with 19 bases between them. The CDR3 extends over 14 amino acids. From germline, CDR1 is LGHNA and CDR2 YSLEER. The CDR3 DNA sequence: TGCGCCAGCAGCCAAGATATGGGCAGCGACTATAAACACTTT. Translation gives CASSQDMGSDYKHF.

V is TRBV20-1 and J is TRBJ2-1, with 7 bases aligning to TRBD2. Germline lookup yields CDR1 DFQATT and CDR2 SNEGSKA (reference sequence). There are 16 residues in the CDR3. The V gene end was trimmed by 1 base and the J gene end by 1 base; junction bases not matched to a gene: 7. Here the CDR3 reads CSARVETSASYNEQFF. The CDR3, as DNA: TGCAGTGCTAGAGTCGAAACTAGCGCGTCCTACAATGAGCAGTTCTTC.

This chain links TRBV19 with TRBJ2-1; 9 bases align to TRBD1. The V and J ends lost 3 bases and 6 bases, in that order; junction bases with no gene match: 9. The V gene's germline CDR1 is LNHDA and CDR2 SQIVND (reference sequence). CDR3 length equals 16 residues. CDR3 DNA: TGTGCCAGTAGTATTGTCGGGGACAGGGCGTTCAATGAGCAGTTCTTC. Its protein product is CASSIVGDRAFNEQFF.

The J gene is TRBJ2-1, the V gene TRBV9, with 8 bases identical to TRBD2. V was clipped by 3 bases and J by 5 bases; unmatched bases: 7. This CDR3 is built from 15 residues. Looked up from germline, CDR1 is SGDLS and CDR2 is YYNGEE. CDR3 DNA: TGTGCCAGCAGCGCGGGGGGGCCGTCGGACAATGAGCAGTTCTTC. Translation: CASSAGGPSDNEQFF.

This clonotype was recorded at least ten times. The CDR3: CASSPTSRGIETQYF. Written as DNA, the CDR3 is TGTGCCAGTAGTCCAACGTCGAGAGGTATAGAGACCCAGTACTTC. The chain carries TRBV19 and TRBJ2-5; D gene uncertain. Trimming shortened V by 5 bases and J by 4 bases, and 17 bases separated the two germline ends. CDR1 is LNHDA and CDR2 is SQIVND in the germline V gene (reference sequence). The CDR3 runs to 15 residues.

V gene TRBV29-1 combines with J gene TRBJ2-3; 7 bases line up with TRBD2. The CDR3 totals 16 residues. Germline V CDR1 and CDR2: SQVTM, ANQGSEA. J gave up 2 bases and V 6 bases, and 14 bases lay outside the gene matches. The CDR3 DNA is TGCAGCGTCCCCGGGCTAGCGGAGACTTTCACAGATACGCAGTATTTT. Its protein is CSVPGLAETFTDTQYF.

J is TRBJ2-5 and V is TRBV7-3, with 9 bases lining up with TRBD1. From germline, CDR1 is SGHTA and CDR2 FQGTGA. The CDR3 runs 19 residues. V was clipped by 2 bases and J by 4 bases; unmatched bases: 17. CDR3 protein: CASSLAFGGGQGQGETQYF. The CDR3 region has the DNA TGTGCCAGCAGCTTAGCGTTCGGCGGCGGACAGGGGCAGGGAGAGACCCAGTACTTC.

The V gene is TRBV6-6, the J gene TRBJ2-7; D is undetermined. The CDR3 totals 13 residues. The V gene lost 6 bases and the J gene lost 7 bases, with 16 bases spanning the gap. Germline V gives CDR1 MNHNY, CDR2 SVGAGI (reference sequence). For the CDR3, the DNA is TGTGCCAGCAGCCGAAGGGTACCGTCGGAGCAGTACTTC. This translates into CASSRRVPSEQYF.

This clonotype was recorded many times. The gene calls are TRBV28 and TRBJ1-1; D is ambiguous. V lost 1 base, J lost 3 bases, and 6 bases lay in between. Germline-derived CDR1 and CDR2 are MDHEN and SYDVKM. CDR3 length: 13 residues. The DNA for the CDR3 is TGTGCCAGCAGTTTATACGGGGACACTGAAGCTTTCTTT. This codes for CASSLYGDTEAFF.

V usage is TRBV4-2 and J usage is TRBJ2-5, with D maybe TRBD1 (5 bases). Germline V gene lookup returns CDR1 LGHNA and CDR2 YNFKEQ. V lost 4 bases, J lost 3 bases, and 9 bases lay in between. The CDR3 is 13 residues long. CDR3 sequence (DNA): TGTGCCAGCAGCCGAGGACAAGAAGAGACCCAGTACTTC. Its protein is CASSRGQEETQYF.

V gene TRBV12-3 or TRBV12-4 combines with J gene TRBJ2-1; a weak D match, TRBD2 (6 bases). CDR3 length: 13 amino acids. This CDR3 reads CAVSTQMEGEQFF. CDR3 DNA: TGTGCAGTCAGTACGCAAATGGAGGGAGAGCAGTTCTTC.

This rearrangement joins TRBV5-4 to TRBJ1-6; D is possibly TRBD1 (6 bases). CDR1 is SGHNT and CDR2 is YYREEE in the germline V gene (reference sequence). V was cut by 0 bases and J by 7 bases, with 14 bases left in between. The CDR3 has 16 residues. The CDR3 coding sequence is TGTGCCAGCAGCTTGGGGGGCCCCGGGGGCAATTCACCCCTCCACTTT. As protein: CASSLGGPGGNSPLHF.

In this sample, this clonotype turned up once. The chain joins TRBV28 to TRBJ1-1; 11 bases are a match to TRBD1. V gave up 2 bases and J gave up 1 base; unmatched junction bases: 3. The CDR3 loop spans 16 amino acids. In germline, CDR1 is MDHEN, CDR2 SYDVKM. CDR3 sequence: CASSLQGQGGNTEAFF. CDR3 in DNA: TGTGCCAGCAGTTTACAGGGACAGGGGGGGAACACTGAAGCTTTCTTT.

The chain recombines TRBV20-1 with TRBJ2-5; D remains unclear. This CDR3 is built from 13 residues. Germline V CDR1 and CDR2: DFQATT, SNEGSKA (reference sequence). The V gene lost 0 bases and the J gene lost 1 base, with 6 bases spanning the gap. The CDR3 spells CSARENFQETQYF. DNA for the CDR3: TGCAGTGCTAGAGAAAACTTCCAAGAGACCCAGTACTTC.

The CDR3 here is CASRTQGGANTEAFF. The DNA of the CDR3 is TGTGCCAGCAGGACCCAGGGGGGTGCGAACACTGAAGCTTTCTTT. V is TRBV7-2 and J is TRBJ1-1; 7 bases match TRBD1. Trimming took 6 bases from V and 1 from J; bases not matched to a gene: 8. The V gene's germline CDR1 is SGHTA and CDR2 FQGNSA. There are 15 residues in the CDR3. Complete variable domain (other parts from reference TRBV7-2 and TRBJ1-1): GAGVSQSPSNKVTEKGKDVELRCDPISGHTALYWYRQSLGQGLEFLIYFQGNSAPDKSGLPSDRFSAERTGGSVSTLTIQRTQQEDSAVYLCASRTQGGANTEAFFGQGTRLTVV.

The chain combines TRBV7-9 with TRBJ1-1; D uncertain. From germline, CDR1 is SEHNR and CDR2 FQNEAQ (reference sequence). The CDR3 spans 14 residues. The V gene lost 5 bases and the J gene lost 7 bases, with 17 bases spanning the gap. CDR3 sequence: CASSGPPVGIEAFF. In DNA form, the CDR3 reads TGTGCCAGCAGCGGGCCCCCGGTCGGAATTGAAGCTTTCTTT.

This chain links TRBV4-3 with TRBJ2-1; D ambiguous. The CDR3 runs to 16 residues. The germline V and J ends were trimmed by 4 bases and 5 bases, with 18 bases remaining between them. The germline CDR1 and CDR2 sequences are LGHNA and YSLEER. CDR3 protein: CASSLGWAPTNNEQFF. CDR3 bases: TGCGCCAGCAGCCTTGGGTGGGCCCCCACTAACAATGAGCAGTTCTTC.